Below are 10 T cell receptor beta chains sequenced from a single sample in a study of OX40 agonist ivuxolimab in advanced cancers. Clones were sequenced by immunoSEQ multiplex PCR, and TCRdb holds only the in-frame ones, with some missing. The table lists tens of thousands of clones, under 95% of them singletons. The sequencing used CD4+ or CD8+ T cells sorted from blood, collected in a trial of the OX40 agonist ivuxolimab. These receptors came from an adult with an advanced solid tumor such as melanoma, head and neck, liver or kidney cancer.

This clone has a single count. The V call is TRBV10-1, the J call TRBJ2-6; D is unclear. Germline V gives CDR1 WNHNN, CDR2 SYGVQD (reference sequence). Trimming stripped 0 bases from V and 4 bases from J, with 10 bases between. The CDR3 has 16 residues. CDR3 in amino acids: CASSESTGMGANVLTF. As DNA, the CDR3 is TGCGCCAGCAGTGAGTCGACTGGGATGGGGGCCAACGTCCTGACTTTC.

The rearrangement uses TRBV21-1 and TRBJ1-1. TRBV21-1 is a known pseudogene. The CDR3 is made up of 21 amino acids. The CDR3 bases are TGTGCCAGCAGCAAAGACGGGGGGTTGAGGCAGAAAACACTAATGAACACTGAAGCTTTCTTT. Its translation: CASSKDGGLRQKTLMNTEAFF.

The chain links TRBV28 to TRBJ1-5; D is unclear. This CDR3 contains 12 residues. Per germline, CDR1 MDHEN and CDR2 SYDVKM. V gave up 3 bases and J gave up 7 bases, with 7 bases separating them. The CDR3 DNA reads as TGTGCCAGCAGTTTTAGGCAGCAGCCCCAGCATTTT. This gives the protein CASSFRQQPQHF. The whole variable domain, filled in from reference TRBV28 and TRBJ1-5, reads DVKVTQSSRYLVKRTGEKVFLECVQDMDHENMFWYRQDPGLGLRLIYFSYDVKMKEKGDIPEGYSVSREKKERFSLILESASTNQTSMYLCASSFRQQPQHFGDGTRLSIL.

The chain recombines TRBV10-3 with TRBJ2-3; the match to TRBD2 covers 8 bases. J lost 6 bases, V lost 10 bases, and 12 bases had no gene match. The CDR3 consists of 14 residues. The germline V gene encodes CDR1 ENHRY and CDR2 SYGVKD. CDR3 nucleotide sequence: TGTGCCACGCAGCGGGAGCCGGCGGGGGATACGCAGTATTTT. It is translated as CATQREPAGDTQYF.

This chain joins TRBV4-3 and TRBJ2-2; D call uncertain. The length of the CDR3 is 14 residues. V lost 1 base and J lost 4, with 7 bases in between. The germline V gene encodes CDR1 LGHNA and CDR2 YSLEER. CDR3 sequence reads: CASSQGGFTGELFF. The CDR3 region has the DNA TGCGCCAGCAGCCAAGGGGGATTCACCGGGGAGCTGTTTTTT.

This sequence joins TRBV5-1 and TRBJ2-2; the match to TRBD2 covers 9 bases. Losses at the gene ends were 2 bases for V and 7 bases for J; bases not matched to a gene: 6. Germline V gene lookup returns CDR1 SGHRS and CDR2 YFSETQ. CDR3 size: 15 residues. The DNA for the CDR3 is TGCGCCAGCAGCTTAATAGCGGGGGAAGGCGGGGAGCTGTTTTTT. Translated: CASSLIAGEGGELFF.

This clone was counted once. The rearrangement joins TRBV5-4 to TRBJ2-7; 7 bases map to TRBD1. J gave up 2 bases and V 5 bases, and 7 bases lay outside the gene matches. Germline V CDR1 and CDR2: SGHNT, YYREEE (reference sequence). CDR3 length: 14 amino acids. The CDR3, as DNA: TGTGCCAGCAGTCCGGGACAGAAAACCTACGAGCAGTACTTC. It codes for CASSPGQKTYEQYF.

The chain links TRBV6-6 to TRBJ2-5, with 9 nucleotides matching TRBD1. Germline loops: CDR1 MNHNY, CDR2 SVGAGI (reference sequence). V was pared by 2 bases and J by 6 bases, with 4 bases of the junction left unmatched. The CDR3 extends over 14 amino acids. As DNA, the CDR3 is TGTGCCAGCAGTTACCCGGACAGGGGTAAGACCCAGTACTTC. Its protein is CASSYPDRGKTQYF.

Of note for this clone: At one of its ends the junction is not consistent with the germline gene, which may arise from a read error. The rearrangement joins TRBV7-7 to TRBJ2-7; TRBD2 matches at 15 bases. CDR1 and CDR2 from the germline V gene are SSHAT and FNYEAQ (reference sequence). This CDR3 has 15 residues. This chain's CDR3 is CASSLGLAGGNEQYF. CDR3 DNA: TGTGCTAGCAGCTTAGGACTAGCGGGAGGGAACGAGCAGTACTTC.

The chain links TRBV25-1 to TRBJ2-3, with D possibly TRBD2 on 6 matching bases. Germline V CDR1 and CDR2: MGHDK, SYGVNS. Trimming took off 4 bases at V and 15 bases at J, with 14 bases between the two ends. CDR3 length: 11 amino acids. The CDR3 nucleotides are TGTGCCAGCAGTGGGCCCATGGGGACTTATTTT. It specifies CASSGPMGTYF. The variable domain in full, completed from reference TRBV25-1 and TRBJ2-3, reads EADIYQTPRYLVIGTGKKITLECSQTMGHDKMYWYQQDPGMELHLIHYSYGVNSTEKGDLSSESTVSRIRTEHFPLTLESARPSHTSQYLCASSGPMGTYFGPGTRLTVL.